This TCR beta chain emerged from a study of identical twins (dated by TCRdb to about 2016). Study-wide context: TCR alpha and beta repertoires from monozygotic twins, unrelated adults of various ages and cord blood were deep-sequenced to test whether fetal clonotypes persist. To rule out contamination, the twin experiments were replicated at different times with different library preparation protocols.

The library was built by means of 5' RACE. TCRdb records Illumina HiSeq 2000 as the sequencer. Template switching introduced a universal primer binding site; the final cDNA contained a unique molecular identifier, enabling accurate counting of TCR cDNA molecules. First-strand cDNA for TCR alpha and beta chains was synthesized from specific primers in the conserved constant-segment region. To control for contamination, each cDNA library was double barcoded with a SMART-Mk sample barcode plus Illumina barcodes. TruSeq adapter sequences, together with Illumina sample barcodes, were added in two successive PCR steps. The Illumina HiSeq platform was used with custom primers to sequence TCR alpha and beta cDNA libraries. Concerning the study's data processing: MiGEC was used to process raw reads and extract unique molecular identifiers, and MiXCR was used to find CDR3 positions. For each individual, recombination models were inferred using an EM algorithm with the repgenHMM and IGoR tools. Shared clonotype analysis was performed with the tcR package in R, normalizing sharing by the product of cloneset sizes. To study raw recombination free of thymic and clonal selection effects, out-of-frame nonproductive sequences were analyzed. The public sequencing data were trimmed at Q25 with fastp and processed into clonotypes with MiXCR by TCRdb, which kept only in-frame beta chains. Rows matching on CDR3 protein sequence are summarized as one entry with the most common DNA and genes. These V and J calls derive from TCRdb rather than the authors' analysis. The table for this sample lists a few hundred thousand distinct CDR3 sequences; roughly 9.9% of them were counted only once. 3% of the sample lies in the top ten.

Points the paper makes about the study in general: Zero-insertion analyses could be partly confounded by invariant T cells such as MAIT and iNKT, though diverse VJ usage argued against such confounding for most clonotypes. Conclusions relied on cross-sectional statistical analysis, since the same donors could not be followed over many years. Compared with coincidental sharing between unrelated individuals, out-of-frame TCR alpha sequences shared between twins had an excess of sequences with low generation probability. Recombination models systematically underestimated out-of-frame TCR alpha sharing in monozygotic twins but agreed with sharing between unrelated individuals. Abundant cord blood beta clonotypes had fewer insertions, young adult naive repertoires showed a similar but weaker trend, and memory repertoires showed no such trend. In beta out-of-frame sequences, excess twin sharing was weaker, because having fewer shared sequences lowered the signal-to-noise ratio.

Only healthy Caucasian donors were included. The twin cohort comprised three pairs of female monozygotic twins, all aged roughly 18 to 30 years. The RNA used for TCR libraries was isolated from peripheral blood mononuclear cells. Ten or more counts support this clonotype. Its antigen remains undetermined. No base-level quality is on record; no much larger clone is a single base apart. The CDR3 goes from the cysteine to the phenylalanine over 14 residues. CDR3 DNA is the only sequence kept; it has 42 bases, read in frame from the first base. V is shortened by 8 bases, J by 0 bases, and the region joining them spans 13 bases. The CDR1 and CDR2 encoded by the germline V gene are MNHNS and SASEGT. These data were likewise used in another study, on yellow fever vaccine responses in identical twins. The second study also describes: According to the authors, the vaccine-induced T cell response in identical twins seemed to be partly convergent and partly specific to each individual. Focusing on identical twins, the study followed the T cell clones that responded to the vaccine, and did so with precision.

This clonotype was sampled from a woman aged 18-29 years in good health. Sequenced input: PBMCs. This receptor chain uses TRBV6-1 and TRBJ1-1; matching of 5 bases hints at TRBD1 as the D gene. The CDR3 protein sequence reads: CASRRDTMNTEAFF. The nucleotides are TGTGCCAGCCGCAGGGATACAATGAACACTGAAGCTTTCTTT.